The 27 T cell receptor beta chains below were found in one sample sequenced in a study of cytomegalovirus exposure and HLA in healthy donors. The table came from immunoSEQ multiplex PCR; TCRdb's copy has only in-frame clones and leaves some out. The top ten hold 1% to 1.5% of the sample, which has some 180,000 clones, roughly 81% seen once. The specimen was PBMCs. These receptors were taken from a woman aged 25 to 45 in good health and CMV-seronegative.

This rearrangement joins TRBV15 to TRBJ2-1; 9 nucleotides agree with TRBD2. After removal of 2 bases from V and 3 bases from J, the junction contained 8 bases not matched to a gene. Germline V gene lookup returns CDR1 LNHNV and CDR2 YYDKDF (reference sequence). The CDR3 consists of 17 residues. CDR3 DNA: TGTGCCACCAGCAGAATGCCACTAGCGGGTATCTACAATGAGCAGTTCTTC. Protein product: CATSRMPLAGIYNEQFF.

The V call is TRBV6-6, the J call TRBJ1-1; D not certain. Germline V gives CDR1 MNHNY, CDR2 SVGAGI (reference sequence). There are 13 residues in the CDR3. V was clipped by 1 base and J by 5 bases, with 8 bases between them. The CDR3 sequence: CASSYYRETEAFF. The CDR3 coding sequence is TGTGCCAGCAGTTACTATCGGGAGACTGAAGCTTTCTTT.

This chain's CDR3 is CASSLGGGNTGELFF. Written as DNA, the CDR3 is TGTGCCAGCAGCTTGGGCGGGGGGAACACCGGGGAGCTGTTTTTT. V is TRBV11-1 and J is TRBJ2-2, with 7 bases matching TRBD2. J was trimmed by 1 base and V by 3 bases; bases with no gene match: 2. The CDR3 sequence is 15 residues long. CDR1 SGHAT and CDR2 FQDESV come from the germline V gene (reference sequence). Full variable domain (remainder filled in from reference TRBV11-1 and TRBJ2-2): EAEVAQSPRYKITEKSQAVAFWCDPISGHATLYWYRQILGQGPELLVQFQDESVVDDSQLPKDRFSAERLKGVDSTLKIQPAELGDSAMYLCASSLGGGNTGELFFGEGSRLTVL.

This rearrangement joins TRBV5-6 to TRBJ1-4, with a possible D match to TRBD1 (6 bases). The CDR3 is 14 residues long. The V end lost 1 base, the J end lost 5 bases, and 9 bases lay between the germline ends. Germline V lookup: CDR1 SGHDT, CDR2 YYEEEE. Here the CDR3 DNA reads TGTGCCAGCAGCTTGAACAGGGTGAATGAAAAACTGTTTTTT. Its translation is CASSLNRVNEKLFF.

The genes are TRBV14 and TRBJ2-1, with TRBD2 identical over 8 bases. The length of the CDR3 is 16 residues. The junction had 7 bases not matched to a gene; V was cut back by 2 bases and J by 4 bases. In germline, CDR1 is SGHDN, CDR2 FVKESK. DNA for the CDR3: TGTGCCAGCAGCCAAAAACGGCGGGGGGAATACAATGAGCAGTTCTTC. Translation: CASSQKRRGEYNEQFF.

The CDR3 reads CASSRDRGSYEQYF. The CDR3, as DNA: TGTGCCAGCAGCCGGGACAGGGGTTCCTACGAGCAGTACTTC. The V call is TRBV6-4, the J call TRBJ2-7; 10 bases are a match to TRBD1. The CDR3 is 14 residues long. The germline CDR1 and CDR2 sequences are MRHNA and SNTAGT. J lost 1 base, V lost 6 bases, and 3 bases had no gene match.

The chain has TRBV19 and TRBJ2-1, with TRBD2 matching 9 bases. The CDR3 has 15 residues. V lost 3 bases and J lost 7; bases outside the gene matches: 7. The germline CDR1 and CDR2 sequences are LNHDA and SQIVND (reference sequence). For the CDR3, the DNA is TGTGCCAGTAGTATCTTAGCGGGGGTGGGTAATGAGCAGTTCTTC. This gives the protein CASSILAGVGNEQFF.

The CDR3 reads CASSIDAAGAYQPQHF. In DNA form, the CDR3 reads TGTGCCAGTAGTATAGACGCGGCGGGGGCCTATCAGCCCCAGCATTTT. The chain carries TRBV19 and TRBJ1-5, with D maybe TRBD1 (6 bases). Germline CDR1 and CDR2: LNHDA and SQIVND (reference sequence). With 0 bases removed from V and 5 bases from J, the gap between germline ends came to 14 bases. The CDR3 extends over 16 amino acids.

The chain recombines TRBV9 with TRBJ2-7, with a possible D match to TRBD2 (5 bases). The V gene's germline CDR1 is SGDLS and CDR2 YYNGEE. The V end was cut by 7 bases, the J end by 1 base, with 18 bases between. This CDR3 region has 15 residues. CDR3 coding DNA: TGTGCCAGCTCACCGGACTTGCGCAAGTCCTACGAGCAGTACTTC. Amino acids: CASSPDLRKSYEQYF. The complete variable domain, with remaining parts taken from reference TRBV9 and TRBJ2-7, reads DSGVTQTPKHLITATGQRVTLRCSPRSGDLSVYWYQQSLDQGLQFLIQYYNGEERAKGNILERFSAQQFPDLHSELNLSSLELGDSALYFCASSPDLRKSYEQYFGPGTRLTVT.

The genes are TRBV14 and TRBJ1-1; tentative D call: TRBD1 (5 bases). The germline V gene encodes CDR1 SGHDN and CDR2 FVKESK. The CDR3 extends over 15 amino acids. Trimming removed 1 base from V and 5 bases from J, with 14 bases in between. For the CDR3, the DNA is TGTGCCAGCAGCCAAGGGGGGGTGGCGGCAACTGAAGCTTTCTTT. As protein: CASSQGGVAATEAFF.

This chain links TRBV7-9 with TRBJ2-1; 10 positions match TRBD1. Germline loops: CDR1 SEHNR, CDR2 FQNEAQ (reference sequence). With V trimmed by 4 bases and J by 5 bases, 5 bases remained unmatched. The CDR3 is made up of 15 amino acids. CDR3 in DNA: TGTGCCAGCAGCTGGGGACAGGGGACCAACAATGAGCAGTTCTTC. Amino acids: CASSWGQGTNNEQFF.

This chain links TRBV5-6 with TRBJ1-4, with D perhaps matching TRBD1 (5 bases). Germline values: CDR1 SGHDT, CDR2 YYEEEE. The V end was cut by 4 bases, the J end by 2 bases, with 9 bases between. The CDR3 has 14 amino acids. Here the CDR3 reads CASSGRVTNEKLFF. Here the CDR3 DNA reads TGTGCCAGCAGCGGCAGGGTGACTAATGAAAAACTGTTTTTT.

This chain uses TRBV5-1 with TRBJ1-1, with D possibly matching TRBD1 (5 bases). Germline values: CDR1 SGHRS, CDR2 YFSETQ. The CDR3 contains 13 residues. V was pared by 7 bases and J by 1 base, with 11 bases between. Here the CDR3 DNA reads TGCGCCAGCCACGCGGGGGGGAACACTGAAGCTTTCTTT. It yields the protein CASHAGGNTEAFF.

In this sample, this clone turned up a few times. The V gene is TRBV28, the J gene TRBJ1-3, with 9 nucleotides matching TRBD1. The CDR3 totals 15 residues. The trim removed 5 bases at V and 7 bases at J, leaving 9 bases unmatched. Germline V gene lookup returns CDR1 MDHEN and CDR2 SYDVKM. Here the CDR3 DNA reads TGTGCCAGCAGTACGACAGGGGGAAGGATGAACACCATATATTTT. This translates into CASSTTGGRMNTIYF.

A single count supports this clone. CDR3 amino acids: CASSLVLAGGVETQYF. CDR3 nucleotides: TGTGCCAGCAGTTTAGTCCTAGCGGGAGGAGTGGAGACCCAGTACTTC. V and J are TRBV27 and TRBJ2-5; 11 bases line up with TRBD2. The CDR3 totals 16 residues. V shed 2 bases, J shed 5 bases, and the junction held 7 bases outside the gene matches. CDR1 and CDR2 from the germline V gene are MNHEY and SMNVEV (reference sequence).

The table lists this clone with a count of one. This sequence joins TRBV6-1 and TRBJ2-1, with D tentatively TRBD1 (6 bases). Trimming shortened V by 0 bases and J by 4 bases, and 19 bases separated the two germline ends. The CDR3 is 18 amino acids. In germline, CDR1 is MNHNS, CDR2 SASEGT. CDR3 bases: TGTGCCAGCAGTGAAGCAAGGGGCGACAGGCGCCGATACAATGAGCAGTTCTTC. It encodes CASSEARGDRRRYNEQFF.

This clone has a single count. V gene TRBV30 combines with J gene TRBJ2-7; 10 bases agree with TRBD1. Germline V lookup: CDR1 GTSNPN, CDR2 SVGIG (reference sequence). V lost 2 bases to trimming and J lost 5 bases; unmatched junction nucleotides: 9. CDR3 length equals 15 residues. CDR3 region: CAWSRTGQGSNEQYF. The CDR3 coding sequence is TGTGCCTGGAGTAGAACGGGACAGGGGAGCAACGAGCAGTACTTC.

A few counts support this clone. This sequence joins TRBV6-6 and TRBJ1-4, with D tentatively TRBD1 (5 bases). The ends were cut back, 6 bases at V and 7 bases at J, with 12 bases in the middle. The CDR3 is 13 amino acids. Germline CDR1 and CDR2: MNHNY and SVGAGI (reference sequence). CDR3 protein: CASRSGGVEKLFF. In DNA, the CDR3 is TGTGCCAGCAGGTCGGGGGGGGTTGAAAAACTGTTTTTT.

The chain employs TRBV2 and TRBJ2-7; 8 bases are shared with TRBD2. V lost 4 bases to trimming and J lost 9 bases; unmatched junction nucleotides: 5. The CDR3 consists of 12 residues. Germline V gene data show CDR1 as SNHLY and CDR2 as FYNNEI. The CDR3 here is CASSGDRGGQYF. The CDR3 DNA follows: TGTGCCAGCAGTGGTGACCGGGGGGGGCAGTACTTC.

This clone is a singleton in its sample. The CDR3 spells CAITDERISYEQYF. The CDR3 DNA reads TGTGCCATCACTGACGAGCGAATCTCCTACGAGCAGTACTTC. This chain joins TRBV10-3 and TRBJ2-7; D is undetermined. This CDR3 region has 14 residues. CDR1 and CDR2 (germline): ENHRY, SYGVKD. V shed 7 bases and J shed 0 bases, with 13 bases lying between them.

This CDR3 reads CASSSSSGRVYF. In DNA, the CDR3 is TGTGCCAGCAGCTCCTCTAGCGGGAGGGTGTACTTC. V gene TRBV5-5 combines with J gene TRBJ2-7; the match to TRBD2 covers 12 bases. CDR1 and CDR2 from the germline V gene are SGHKS and YYEKEE (reference sequence). V lost 3 bases and J lost 12; bases outside the gene matches: 4. This CDR3 is built from 12 residues.

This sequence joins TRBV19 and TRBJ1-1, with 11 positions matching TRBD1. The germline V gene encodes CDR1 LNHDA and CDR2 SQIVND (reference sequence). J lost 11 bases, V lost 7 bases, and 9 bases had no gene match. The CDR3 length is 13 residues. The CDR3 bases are TGTGCCAGTACCCCGGACAGGGGGCGCATGGCTTTCTTT. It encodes CASTPDRGRMAFF. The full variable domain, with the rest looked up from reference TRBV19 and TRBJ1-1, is DGGITQSPKYLFRKEGQNVTLSCEQNLNHDAMYWYRQDPGQGLRLIYYSQIVNDFQKGDIAEGYSVSREKKESFPLTVTSAQKNPTAFYLCASTPDRGRMAFFGQGTRLTVV.

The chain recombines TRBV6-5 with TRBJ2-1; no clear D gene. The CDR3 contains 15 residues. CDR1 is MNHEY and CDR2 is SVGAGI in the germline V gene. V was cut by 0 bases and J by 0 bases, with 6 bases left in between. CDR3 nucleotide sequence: TGTGCCAGCAGTTACTCGTACACCTCCTACAATGAGCAGTTCTTC. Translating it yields CASSYSYTSYNEQFF.

This chain's CDR3 is CASTYGPNYGYTF. The CDR3, as DNA: TGTGCCAGCACATATGGGCCCAACTATGGCTACACCTTC. V usage is TRBV19 and J usage is TRBJ1-2; D is uncertain. Trimming left V 9 bases short and J 2 bases short, with 13 bases between. This CDR3 has 13 amino acids. Per the germline V gene, CDR1 is LNHDA and CDR2 is SQIVND (reference sequence).

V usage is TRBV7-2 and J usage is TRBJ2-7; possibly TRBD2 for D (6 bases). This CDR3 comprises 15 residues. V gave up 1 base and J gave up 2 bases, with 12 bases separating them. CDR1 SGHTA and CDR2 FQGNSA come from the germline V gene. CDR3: CASSLVSGGAYEQYF. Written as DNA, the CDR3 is TGTGCCAGCAGCTTAGTCTCCGGCGGGGCCTACGAGCAGTACTTC.

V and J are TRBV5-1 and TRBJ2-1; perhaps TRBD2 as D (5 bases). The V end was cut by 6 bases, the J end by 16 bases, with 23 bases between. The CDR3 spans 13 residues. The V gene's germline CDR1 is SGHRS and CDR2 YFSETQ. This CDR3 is CASTPLPGETLFF. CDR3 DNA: TGCGCCAGCACCCCCCTACCCGGGGAGACGCTTTTCTTC.

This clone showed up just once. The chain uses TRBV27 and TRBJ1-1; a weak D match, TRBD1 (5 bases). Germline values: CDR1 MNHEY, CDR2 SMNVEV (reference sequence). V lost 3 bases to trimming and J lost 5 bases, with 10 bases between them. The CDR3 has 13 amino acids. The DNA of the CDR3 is TGTGCCAGCAGTTTTGGCGGGGGGACTGAAGCTTTCTTT. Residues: CASSFGGGTEAFF.